The 4 T cell receptor beta chains given below trace back to one sample, sequenced in a study of blood T cells in healthy people across ages. Together with a sample-barcoded 5' primer, a J-beta primer mix was included in a second PCR lasting roughly 6 to 12 cycles. TCRdb recomputed calls from the 5' RACE reads with MiXCR, one row per CDR3 protein. Of over a million distinct CDR3 sequences listed, 35% to 45% are singletons. Sequences were obtained from blood. These receptors were taken from a woman between 18 and 29 years old in good health.

This clonotype was counted a few times. The V gene is TRBV10-3, the J gene TRBJ1-3; D is ambiguous. Germline V CDR1 and CDR2: ENHRY, SYGVKD. With 3 bases removed from V and 0 bases from J, the gap between germline ends came to 9 bases. The CDR3 is 15 amino acids. The CDR3 DNA reads as TGTGCCATCAGTGATGTCAGGCTCTCTGGAAACACCATATATTTT. Protein sequence: CAISDVRLSGNTIYF.

CDR3 sequence reads: CASSSTGADIQYF. As DNA, the CDR3 is TGCGCCAGCAGCAGCACAGGTGCGGACATTCAGTACTTC. This chain connects TRBV5-1 to TRBJ2-4, with a tentative D call TRBD1 (5 bases). CDR3 size: 13 residues. V was pared by 4 bases and J by 8 bases, with 13 bases between. CDR1 is SGHRS, CDR2 YFSETQ, per germline.

This clonotype has just a few counts. The rearrangement links TRBV4-3 to TRBJ1-2; possible D gene TRBD1, 6 bases. CDR1 and CDR2 from the germline V gene are LGHNA and YSLEER. Between the trimmed V and J ends, which lost 11 bases and 2 bases, there was a span of 21 bases. CDR3 length equals 15 residues. The CDR3 nucleotides read TGCGCCTCCGGGCAGAGGGGGAAATTGAACTATGGCTACACCTTC. Amino acid sequence: CASGQRGKLNYGYTF.

The genes are TRBV12-3 or TRBV12-4 and TRBJ1-1, with D possibly matching TRBD1 (6 bases). Deletions cut 5 bases from V and 4 bases from J, with 14 bases between. The CDR3 length is 14 residues. The CDR3 spells CASSTGQMSTEAFF. In DNA form, the CDR3 reads TGTGCCAGCAGTACCGGACAGATGAGCACTGAAGCTTTCTTT.